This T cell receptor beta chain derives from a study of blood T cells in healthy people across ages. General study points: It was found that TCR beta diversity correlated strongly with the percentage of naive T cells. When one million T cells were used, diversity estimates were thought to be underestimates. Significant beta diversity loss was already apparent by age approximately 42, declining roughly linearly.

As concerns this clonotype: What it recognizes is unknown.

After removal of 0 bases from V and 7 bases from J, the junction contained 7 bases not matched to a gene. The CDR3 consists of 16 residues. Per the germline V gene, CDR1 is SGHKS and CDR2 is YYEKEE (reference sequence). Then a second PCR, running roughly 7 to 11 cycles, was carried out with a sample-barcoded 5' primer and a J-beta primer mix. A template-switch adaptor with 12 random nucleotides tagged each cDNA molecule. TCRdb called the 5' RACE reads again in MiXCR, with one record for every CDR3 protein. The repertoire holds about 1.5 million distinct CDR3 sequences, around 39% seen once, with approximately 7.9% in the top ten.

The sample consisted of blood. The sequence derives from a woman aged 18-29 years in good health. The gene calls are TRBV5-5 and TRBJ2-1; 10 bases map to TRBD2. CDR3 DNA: TGTGCCAGCAGCTTGGTTCTAGCGGGAGATCTTAATGAGCAGTTCTTC. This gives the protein CASSLVLAGDLNEQFF.